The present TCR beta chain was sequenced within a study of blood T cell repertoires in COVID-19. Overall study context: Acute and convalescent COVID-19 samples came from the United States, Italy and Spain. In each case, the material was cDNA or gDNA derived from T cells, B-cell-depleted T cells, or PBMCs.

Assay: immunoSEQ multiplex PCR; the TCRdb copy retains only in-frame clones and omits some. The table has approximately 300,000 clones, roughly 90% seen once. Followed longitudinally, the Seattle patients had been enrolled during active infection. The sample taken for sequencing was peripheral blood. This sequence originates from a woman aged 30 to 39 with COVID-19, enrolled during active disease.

In DNA form, the CDR3 reads TGTGCCTGGAGTGCCTGGGACAGGGGGCGCGGAGAGACCCAGTACTTC. Protein: CAWSAWDRGRGETQYF. The chain has TRBV30 and TRBJ2-5, with 12 bases lining up with TRBD1. Germline CDR1 GTSNPN, CDR2 SVGIG (reference sequence). Trimming removed 1 base from V and 4 bases from J; junction bases left unmatched: 7. This CDR3 spans 16 amino acids.